This is a list of T cell receptor beta chains from one sample in a study of blood T cell repertoires in COVID-19. The method was immunoSEQ multiplex PCR; TCRdb's version includes in-frame clones alone and lacks a portion of them. This table has approximately 180,000 clones, roughly four fifths appearing once. The sample was peripheral blood. The receptor source for this set is a woman older than 75 with COVID-19, enrolled during active disease. Each CDR3 is given without its conserved first and last residue.

>TRBJ2-5|TRBV3-1/TRBV3-2
ASSQSGGEETQY
>TRBJ2-7|TRBV3-1/TRBV3-2
ASSQASGTSGSYEQY
>TRBJ1-1|TRBV5-4
ASSPGGTENTEAF
>TRBJ2-5|TRBV6-5
ASSYTEYTQETQY
>TRBJ2-7|TRBV6-5
ASSYPAGGDAGEQY
>TRBJ2-1|TRBV6-6
ASGTSGTHNEQF
>TRBJ2-7|TRBV6-2/TRBV6-3
ASSWAGGSYEQY
>TRBJ2-5|TRBV24-1
ATSDAGTLQETQY
>TRBJ1-4|TRBV7-9
ASSRLSEGEKLF
>TRBJ2-5|TRBV11-2
ASSLLTRGGLETQY
>TRBJ2-5|TRBV5-1
ASAGQPQETQY
>TRBJ1-6|TRBV5-1
ASSFGGDRNSPLH
>TRBJ2-5|TRBV5-1
ASTAGTVQETQY
>TRBJ2-1|TRBV24-1
ATSDSYSYYNEQF
>TRBJ1-4|TRBV4-1
ASSQVGRNEKLF
>TRBJ2-1|TRBV7-2
ASSLLAGTRYNEQF
>TRBJ2-3|TRBV7-2
ASRGSGSGPVDTQY
>TRBJ2-5|TRBV7-3
ASSPSSGAQETQY
>TRBJ1-2|TRBV12-3/TRBV12-4
ASRRDGKWGYT
>TRBJ1-4|TRBV9
ASSAGQVFNEKLF
>TRBJ1-5|TRBV12-3/TRBV12-4
ASIDNSNQPQH
>TRBJ1-2|TRBV3-1/TRBV3-2
ASRETGTGYGYT
>TRBJ2-1|TRBV4-3
ASSQDVATSGGFEQF
>TRBJ1-2|TRBV9
ASSVGTGYGYT
>TRBJ2-3|TRBV29-1
SVGGRTDTQY
>TRBJ2-7|TRBV29-1
SVRDMLTEQY
>TRBJ2-3|TRBV5-1
ASTVYGGAGTDTQY
>TRBJ2-1|TRBV24-1
ATSDKGTSGLREQF
>TRBJ1-6|TRBV15
ATSRVGAQTPLH
>TRBJ1-1|TRBV12-3/TRBV12-4
ASSSGMNTEAF
>TRBJ2-7|TRBV28
ASSSTGTDAYEQY
>TRBJ1-1|TRBV18
ASSPGYTEAF
>TRBJ2-5|TRBV5-4
ASSPGTVGETQY
>TRBJ2-5|TRBV24-1
ATAPTSGAGETQY
>TRBJ1-2|TRBV2
ASSAVQGRGYT
>TRBJ2-5|TRBV24-1
ATSDSGQGAGETQY
>TRBJ2-7|TRBV7-8
ASSQMTSGRVSSYEQY
>TRBJ2-3|TRBV24-1
ATSDPGTGRDTQY
>TRBJ1-2|TRBV3-1/TRBV3-2
ASSQGTGAYYGYT
>TRBJ2-2|TRBV3-1/TRBV3-2
ASSQAGGRTGELF
>TRBJ1-2|TRBV4-1
ASSPALFRDTSNYGYT
>TRBJ1-2|TRBV2
ASSEAAGPGYT
>TRBJ1-4|TRBV2
ASRTRDSSNEKLF
>TRBJ2-5|TRBV5-6
ASSRTGGETQY
>TRBJ1-4|TRBV28
ASRGQGPKLF
>TRBJ2-7|TRBV6-6
ASSPRQGAAYEQY